This TCR beta chain came from a study of blood T cell repertoires in COVID-19. Clones were sequenced by immunoSEQ multiplex PCR, and TCRdb holds only the in-frame ones, with some missing. Seen here are a few hundred thousand clones, under 90% observed once, and the top ten hold 8% to 9.5%. V shed 5 bases and J shed 0 bases, with 14 bases lying between them. The germline V gene has CDR1 SGHTA and CDR2 FQGNSA. This CDR3 region has 15 residues. The V gene is TRBV7-2, the J gene TRBJ2-7; TRBD1 is a possible D gene (5 bases). Sequences were obtained from peripheral blood. This clonotype was obtained from a human donor in a cohort sampled during active COVID-19. The chain's CDR3 is CASSPGMLSSYEQYF. CDR3 in DNA: TGTGCCAGCAGCCCAGGGATGTTAAGCTCCTACGAGCAGTACTTC.